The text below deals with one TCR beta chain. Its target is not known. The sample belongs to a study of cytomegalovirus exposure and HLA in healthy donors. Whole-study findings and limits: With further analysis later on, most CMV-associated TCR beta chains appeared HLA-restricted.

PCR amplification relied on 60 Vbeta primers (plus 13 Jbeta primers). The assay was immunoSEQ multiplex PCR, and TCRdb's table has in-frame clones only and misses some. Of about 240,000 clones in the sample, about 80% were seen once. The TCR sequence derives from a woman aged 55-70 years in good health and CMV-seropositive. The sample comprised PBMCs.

CDR3 amino acids: CASSLQGWETQYF. Here the CDR3 DNA reads TGCGCCAGCAGCTTACAGGGGTGGGAGACCCAGTACTTC. This chain connects TRBV5-1 to TRBJ2-5, with TRBD1 matching 7 bases. J gave up 5 bases and V 2 bases, and 3 bases lay outside the gene matches. The CDR3 is 13 amino acids. Germline V gene data show CDR1 as SGHRS and CDR2 as YFSETQ.